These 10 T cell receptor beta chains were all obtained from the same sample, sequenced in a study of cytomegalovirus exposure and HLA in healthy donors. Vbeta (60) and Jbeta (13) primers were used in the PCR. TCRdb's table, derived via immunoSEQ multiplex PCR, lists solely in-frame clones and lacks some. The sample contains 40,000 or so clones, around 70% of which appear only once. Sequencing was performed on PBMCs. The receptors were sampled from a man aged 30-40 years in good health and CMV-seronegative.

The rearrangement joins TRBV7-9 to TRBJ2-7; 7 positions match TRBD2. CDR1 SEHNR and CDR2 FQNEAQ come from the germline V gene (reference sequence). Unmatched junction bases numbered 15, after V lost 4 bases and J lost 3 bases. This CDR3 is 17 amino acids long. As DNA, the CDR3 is TGTGCCAGCAGCTCTAGACCCGGGAGGCACCCAGACTACGAGCAGTACTTC. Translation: CASSSRPGRHPDYEQYF.

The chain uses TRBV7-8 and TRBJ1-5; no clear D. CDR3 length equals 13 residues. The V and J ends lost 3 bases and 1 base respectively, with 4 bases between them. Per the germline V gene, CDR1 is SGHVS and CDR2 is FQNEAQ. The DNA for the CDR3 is TGTGCCAGCAGCTTTCAAAGCAATCAGCCCCAGCATTTT. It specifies CASSFQSNQPQHF. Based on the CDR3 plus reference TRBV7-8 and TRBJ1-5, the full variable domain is GAGVSQSPRYKVAKRGQDVALRCDPISGHVSLFWYQQALGQGPEFLTYFQNEAQLDKSGLPSDRFFAERPEGSVSTLKIQRTQQEDSAVYLCASSFQSNQPQHFGDGTRLSIL.

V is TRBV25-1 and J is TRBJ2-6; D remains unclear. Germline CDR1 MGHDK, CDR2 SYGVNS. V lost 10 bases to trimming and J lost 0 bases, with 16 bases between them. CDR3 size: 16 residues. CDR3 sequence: CATSGTAGSGANVLTF. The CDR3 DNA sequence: TGTGCCACCTCCGGCACGGCAGGCTCTGGGGCCAACGTCCTGACTTTC.

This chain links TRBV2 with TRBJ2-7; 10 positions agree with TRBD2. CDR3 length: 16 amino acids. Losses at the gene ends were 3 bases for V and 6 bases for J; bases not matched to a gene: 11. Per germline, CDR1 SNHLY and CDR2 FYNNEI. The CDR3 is CASSEPGLALPLEQYF. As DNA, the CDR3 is TGTGCCAGCAGTGAGCCGGGACTAGCGCTCCCCCTCGAGCAGTACTTC. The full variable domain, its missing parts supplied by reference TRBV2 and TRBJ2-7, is EPEVTQTPSHQVTQMGQEVILRCVPISNHLYFYWYRQILGQKVEFLVSFYNNEISEKSEIFDDQFSVERPDGSNFTLKIRSTKLEDSAMYFCASSEPGLALPLEQYFGPGTRLTVT.

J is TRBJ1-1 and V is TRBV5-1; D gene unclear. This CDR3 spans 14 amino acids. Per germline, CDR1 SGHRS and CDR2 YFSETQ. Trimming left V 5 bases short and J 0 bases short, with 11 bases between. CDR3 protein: CASREDGMNTEAFF. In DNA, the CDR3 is TGCGCCAGCAGGGAGGACGGTATGAACACTGAAGCTTTCTTT.

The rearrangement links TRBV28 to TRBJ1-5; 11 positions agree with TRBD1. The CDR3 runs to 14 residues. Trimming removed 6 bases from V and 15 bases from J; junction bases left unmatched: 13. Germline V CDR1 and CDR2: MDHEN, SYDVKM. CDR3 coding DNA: TGTGCCAGCAGAAAGGGGACAGGGGGGCGTGGATGGCATTTT. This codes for CASRKGTGGRGWHF.

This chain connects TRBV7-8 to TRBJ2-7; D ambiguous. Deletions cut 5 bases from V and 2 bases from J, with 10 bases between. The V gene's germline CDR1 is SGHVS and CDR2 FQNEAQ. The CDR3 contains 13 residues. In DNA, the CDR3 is TGTGCCAGCAGCAGCCACCTCACCTACGAGCAGTACTTC. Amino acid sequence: CASSSHLTYEQYF.

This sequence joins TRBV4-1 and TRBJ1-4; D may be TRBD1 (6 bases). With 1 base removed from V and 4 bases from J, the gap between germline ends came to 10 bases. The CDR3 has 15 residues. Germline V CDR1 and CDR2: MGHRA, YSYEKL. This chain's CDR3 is CASSQVGGLNEKLFF. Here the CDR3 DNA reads TGCGCCAGCAGCCAAGTAGGGGGTCTTAATGAAAAACTGTTTTTT.

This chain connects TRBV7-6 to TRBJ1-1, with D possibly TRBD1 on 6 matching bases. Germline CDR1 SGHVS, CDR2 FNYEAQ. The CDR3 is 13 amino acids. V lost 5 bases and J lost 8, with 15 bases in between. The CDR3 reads CASSPAPGTEAFF. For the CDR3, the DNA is TGTGCCAGCAGCCCCGCCCCCGGGACAGAAGCTTTCTTT.

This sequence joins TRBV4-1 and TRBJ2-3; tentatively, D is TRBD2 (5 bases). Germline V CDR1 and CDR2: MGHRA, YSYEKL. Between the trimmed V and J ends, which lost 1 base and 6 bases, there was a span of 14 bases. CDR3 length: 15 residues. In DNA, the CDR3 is TGCGCCAGCAGCCAAGGGACTCAATCCGCCGATACGCAGTATTTT. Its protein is CASSQGTQSADTQYF.